Below are 10 T cell receptor beta chains sequenced from a single sample in a study of beta chain features in type 1 diabetes. Expressed TCRB transcripts were sequenced after all isolated RNA was converted to cDNA. Assay: immunoSEQ multiplex PCR; the TCRdb copy retains only in-frame clones and omits some. The sample includes hundreds of thousands of clones, 68% of them seen just once. Sequencing used naive CD4+ T cells from blood. The receptor set was obtained from a young man in good health.

The chain combines TRBV5-6 with TRBJ2-3; 8 bases line up with TRBD1. Trimming removed 2 bases from V and 3 bases from J; junction bases left unmatched: 2. CDR1 and CDR2 from the germline V gene are SGHDT and YYEEEE. The CDR3 has 14 amino acids. The CDR3 DNA follows: TGTGCCAGCAGCTTCGGACAGGGTACAGATACGCAGTATTTT. Translation: CASSFGQGTDTQYF.

This chain connects TRBV11-2 to TRBJ2-3, with D tentatively TRBD1 or TRBD2 (5 bases each). The germline V and J ends were trimmed by 11 bases and 8 bases, with 14 bases remaining between them. Germline lookup yields CDR1 SGHAT and CDR2 FQNNGV. The CDR3 sequence is 11 residues long. In DNA, the CDR3 is TGTGCCCCACGGGGCCGGCGTACGCAGTATTTT. It is translated as CAPRGRRTQYF. The full variable domain, rest sourced from reference TRBV11-2 and TRBJ2-3, is EAGVAQSPRYKIIEKRQSVAFWCNPISGHATLYWYQQILGQGPKLLIQFQNNGVVDDSQLPKDRFSAERLKGVDSTLKIQPAKLEDSAVYLCAPRGRRTQYFGPGTRLTVL.

The V and J genes are TRBV29-1 and TRBJ2-7; 11 positions agree with TRBD1. The CDR3 has 14 amino acids. The germline gives CDR1 SQVTM, CDR2 ANQGSEA. V lost 5 bases to trimming and J lost 4 bases; unmatched junction nucleotides: 7. CDR3 nucleotides: TGCAGCGTTACTCCGGGACAGGGGGTTTACGAGCAGTACTTC. Translation: CSVTPGQGVYEQYF.

This clone has just a few counts. This rearrangement joins TRBV30 to TRBJ2-1; tentatively, D is TRBD1 (6 bases). The V gene lost 3 bases and the J gene lost 7 bases, with 13 bases spanning the gap. The CDR3 extends over 13 amino acids. Per germline, CDR1 GTSNPN and CDR2 SVGIG (reference sequence). The CDR3 bases are TGTGCCTGGAGCTCAGGGGTCGTAAATGAGCAGTTCTTC. It specifies CAWSSGVVNEQFF.

The rearrangement uses TRBV5-6 and TRBJ2-7, with D uncertain. Per germline, CDR1 SGHDT and CDR2 YYEEEE. This CDR3 contains 13 residues. Trimming left V 2 bases short and J 3 bases short, with 9 bases between. DNA for the CDR3: TGTGCCAGCAGCTTTTACACCTTCTACGAGCAGTACTTC. This codes for CASSFYTFYEQYF.

J is TRBJ2-3 and V is TRBV29-1, with 8 positions matching TRBD1. Losses at the gene ends were 7 bases for V and 1 base for J; bases not matched to a gene: 4. The germline V gene encodes CDR1 SQVTM and CDR2 ANQGSEA. This CDR3 region has 13 residues. This CDR3 is CSGTGPGTDTQYF. Here the CDR3 DNA reads TGCAGCGGGACAGGGCCAGGCACAGATACGCAGTATTTT.

The chain carries TRBV2 and TRBJ2-1; 9 nucleotides match TRBD1. Germline CDR1 is SNHLY and CDR2 is FYNNEI. Trimming at V came to 6 bases and at J to 5 bases, leaving 8 bases not matched to a gene. CDR3 size: 15 residues. In nucleotides, the CDR3 is TGTGCCAGCAGGTTTAAGGGGACAGGGCACAATGAGCAGTTCTTC. Translating gives CASRFKGTGHNEQFF.

The rearrangement links TRBV29-1 to TRBJ2-5, with D tentatively TRBD1 (5 bases). Trimming removed 4 bases from V and 7 bases from J, with 22 bases in between. Germline CDR1 is SQVTM and CDR2 is ANQGSEA. This CDR3 has 15 amino acids. The CDR3 DNA follows: TGCAGCGTTGTAAGAGCCAATCAGGGATTGGGGACCCAGTACTTC. Its protein product is CSVVRANQGLGTQYF.

This chain uses TRBV23-1 with TRBJ2-1, with 12 bases matching TRBD1. TRBV23-1 is reported as an ORF; its role is uncertain. The CDR3 contains 16 residues. The trim removed 3 bases at V and 7 bases at J, leaving 7 bases unmatched. The CDR3 is CASSHCRDRGQNEQFF. The CDR3 region has the DNA TGCGCCAGCAGTCACTGCCGGGACAGGGGGCAGAATGAGCAGTTCTTC.

Comment on this clone: Other DNA sequences in the same sample also yield this CDR3. The V and J genes are TRBV29-1 and TRBJ1-1; D uncertain. Germline CDR1 SQVTM, CDR2 ANQGSEA. With 4 bases removed from V and 1 base from J, the gap between germline ends came to 10 bases. The CDR3 totals 13 residues. DNA for the CDR3: TGCAGCGTTGGACCCGGCCGGAACACTGAAGCTTTCTTT. It translates to CSVGPGRNTEAFF.